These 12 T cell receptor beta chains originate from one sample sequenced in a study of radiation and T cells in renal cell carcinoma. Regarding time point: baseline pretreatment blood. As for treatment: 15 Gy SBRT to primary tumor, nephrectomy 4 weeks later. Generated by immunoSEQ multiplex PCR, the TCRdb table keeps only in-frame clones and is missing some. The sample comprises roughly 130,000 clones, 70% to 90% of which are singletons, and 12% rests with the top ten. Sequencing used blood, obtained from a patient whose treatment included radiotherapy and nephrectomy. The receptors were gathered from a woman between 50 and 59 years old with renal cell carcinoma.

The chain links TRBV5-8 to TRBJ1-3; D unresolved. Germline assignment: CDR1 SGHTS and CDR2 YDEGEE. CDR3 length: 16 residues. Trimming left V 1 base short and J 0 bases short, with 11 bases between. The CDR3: CASSLFGSNSGNTIYF. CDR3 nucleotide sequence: TGTGCCAGCAGCTTGTTTGGCAGCAACTCTGGAAACACCATATATTTT.

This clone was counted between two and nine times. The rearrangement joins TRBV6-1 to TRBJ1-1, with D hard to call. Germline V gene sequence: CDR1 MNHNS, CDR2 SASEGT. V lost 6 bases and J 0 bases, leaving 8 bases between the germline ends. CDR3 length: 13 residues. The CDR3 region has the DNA TGTGCCAGCAGCAATGTGGTGAACACTGAAGCTTTCTTT. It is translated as CASSNVVNTEAFF.

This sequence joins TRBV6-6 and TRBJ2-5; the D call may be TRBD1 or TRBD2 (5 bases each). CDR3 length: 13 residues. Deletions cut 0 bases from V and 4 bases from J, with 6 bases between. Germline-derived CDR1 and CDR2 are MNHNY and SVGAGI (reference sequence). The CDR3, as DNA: TGTGCCAGCAGTTACTCGAGGGGAGAGACCCAGTACTTC. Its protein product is CASSYSRGETQYF.

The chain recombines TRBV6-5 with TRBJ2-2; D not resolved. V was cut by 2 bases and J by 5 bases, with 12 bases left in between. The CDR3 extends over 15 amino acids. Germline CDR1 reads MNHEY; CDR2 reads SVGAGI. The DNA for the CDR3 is TGTGCCAGCAGTTACCTTCGGGCTCTGACCGGGGAGCTGTTTTTT. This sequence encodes CASSYLRALTGELFF.

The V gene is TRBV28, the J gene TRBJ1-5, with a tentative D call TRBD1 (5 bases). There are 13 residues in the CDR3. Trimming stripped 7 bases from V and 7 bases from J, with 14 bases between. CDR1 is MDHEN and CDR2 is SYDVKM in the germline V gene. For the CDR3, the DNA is TGTGCCAGCATTCCCCGGGGGTTGCAGCCCCAGCATTTT. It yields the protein CASIPRGLQPQHF.

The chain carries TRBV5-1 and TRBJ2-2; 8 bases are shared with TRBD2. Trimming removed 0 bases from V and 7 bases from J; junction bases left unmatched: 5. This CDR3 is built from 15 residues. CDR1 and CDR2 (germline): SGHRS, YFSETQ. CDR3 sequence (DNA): TGCGCCAGCAGCTTGGCGGGGGGGCTCATCGGGGAGCTGTTTTTT. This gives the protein CASSLAGGLIGELFF.

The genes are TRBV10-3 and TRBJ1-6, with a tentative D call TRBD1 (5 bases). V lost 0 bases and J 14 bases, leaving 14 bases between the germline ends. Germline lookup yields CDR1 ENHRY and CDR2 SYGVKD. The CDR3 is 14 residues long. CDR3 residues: CAISESGPSVSLHF. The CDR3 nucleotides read TGTGCCATCAGTGAGTCGGGACCCAGCGTATCCCTCCACTTT.

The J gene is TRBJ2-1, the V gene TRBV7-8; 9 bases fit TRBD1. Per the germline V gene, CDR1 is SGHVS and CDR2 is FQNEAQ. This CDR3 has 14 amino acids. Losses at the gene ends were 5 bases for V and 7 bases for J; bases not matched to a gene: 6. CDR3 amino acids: CASSPSGTGNEQFF. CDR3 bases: TGTGCCAGCAGCCCATCCGGGACAGGGAATGAGCAGTTCTTC.

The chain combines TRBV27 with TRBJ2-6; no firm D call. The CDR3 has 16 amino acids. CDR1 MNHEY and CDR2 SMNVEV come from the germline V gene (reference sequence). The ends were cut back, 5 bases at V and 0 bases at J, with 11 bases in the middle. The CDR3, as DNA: TGTGCCAGCAGTCCTACCTCAGCCTCTGGGGCCAACGTCCTGACTTTC. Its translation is CASSPTSASGANVLTF.

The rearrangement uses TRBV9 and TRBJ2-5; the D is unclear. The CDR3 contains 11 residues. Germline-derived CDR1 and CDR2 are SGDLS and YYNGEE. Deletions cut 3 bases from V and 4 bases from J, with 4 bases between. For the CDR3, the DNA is TGTGCCAGCAGCGCGACAGAGACCCAGTACTTC. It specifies CASSATETQYF.

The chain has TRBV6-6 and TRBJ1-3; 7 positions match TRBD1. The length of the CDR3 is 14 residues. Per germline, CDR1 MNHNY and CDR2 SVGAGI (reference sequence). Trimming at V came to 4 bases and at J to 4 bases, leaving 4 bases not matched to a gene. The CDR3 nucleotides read TGTGCCAGCAGTTCCCCAGGGGGGGGAAACACCATATATTTT. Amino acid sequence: CASSSPGGGNTIYF.

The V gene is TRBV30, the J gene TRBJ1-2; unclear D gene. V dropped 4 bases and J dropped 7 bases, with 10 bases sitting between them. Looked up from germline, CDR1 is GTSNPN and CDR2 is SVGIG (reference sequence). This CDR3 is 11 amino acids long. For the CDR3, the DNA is TGTGCCTGGACTGCTGGAACTGGCTACACCTTC. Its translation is CAWTAGTGYTF.